The clone carrying this TCR beta chain was seen ten or more times. Its antigen is not known. From RNA transcripts, TCR beta CDR3 regions were amplified. The HTBI primer set was used in a first-round RT-PCR of the TCR CDR3. In TCRdb, the multiplex PCR reads were re-called with MiXCR into one record per CDR3 protein. The sample lists approximately 400,000 distinct CDR3 sequences, over 11% seen once, with around 27% in the top ten. The record originates from a study of T cells in Graves' hyperthyroidism and ophthalmopathy. Among ophthalmopathy patients, the Clinical Activity Score reached at least 3, the NOSPECS grade reached at least 4, and duration remained under 3 months. Trimming removed 5 bases from V and 2 bases from J; junction bases left unmatched: 7. The CDR3 covers 15 residues. Germline-derived CDR1 and CDR2 are SGHRS and YFSETQ. Whole-study findings and limits: From stable hyperthyroidism, ophthalmopathy was set apart by a 13 V-J model. Model predictions of ophthalmopathy came a median around 6.5 months before onset. The blood repertoire included most of the expanded thyroid clonotypes above 0.001.

Input material: blood. The chain combines TRBV5-1 with TRBJ2-5; 9 nucleotides line up with TRBD1. This sequence originates from a man aged 45-65 years with Graves' ophthalmopathy. The CDR3 region is CASRRDRGSQETQYF. The DNA for the CDR3 is TGCGCCAGCAGGAGAGACAGGGGGTCTCAAGAGACCCAGTACTTC.